The 6 T cell receptor beta chains below all came from one sample that was sequenced in a study of T cell repertoires in cytomegalovirus infection. TCRdb redid the calling of the reads with MiXCR, one entry per CDR3 protein. The sample shows about 530,000 distinct CDR3 sequences, about 25% of them seen only once. Source material: PBMCs. The source is a human donor in good health (CMV status not recorded). Some clones in this sample may be carry-over from other donors' samples.

CDR3 nucleotide sequence: TGCAGTGCTAGGGAGGCGGGAGGGCCTCTACACAATGAGCAGTTCTTC. It translates to CSAREAGGPLHNEQFF. This chain uses TRBV20-1 with TRBJ2-1; 9 bases are a match to TRBD2. Germline CDR1 and CDR2: DFQATT and SNEGSKA (reference sequence). With V trimmed by 3 bases and J by 5 bases, 11 bases remained unmatched. The CDR3 covers 16 residues.

This clonotype has just a few counts. The chain employs TRBV7-8 and TRBJ2-1; the match to TRBD2 covers 8 bases. The CDR3 is 17 residues long. From germline, CDR1 is SGHVS and CDR2 FQNEAQ. After removal of 2 bases from V and 0 bases from J, the junction contained 6 bases not matched to a gene. CDR3 amino acids: CASSLRSGRGSYNEQFF. In nucleotides, the CDR3 is TGTGCCAGCAGCTTAAGAAGCGGGAGAGGCTCCTACAATGAGCAGTTCTTC.

This clonotype was detected ten times or more. V is TRBV7-2 and J is TRBJ2-1; D is possibly TRBD1 (7 bases). Germline V gives CDR1 SGHTA, CDR2 FQGNSA. The CDR3 consists of 16 residues. Trimming shortened V by 1 base and J by 6 bases, and 16 bases separated the two germline ends. The CDR3, as DNA: TGTGCCAGCAGCTTAGTCTGGAGGGCAGGGGGCAATGAGCAGTTCTTC. It yields the protein CASSLVWRAGGNEQFF.

V and J are TRBV5-4 and TRBJ2-1, with TRBD2 matching over 7 bases. This CDR3 is built from 17 residues. With V trimmed by 4 bases and J by 7 bases, 17 bases remained unmatched. Germline V lookup: CDR1 SGHNT, CDR2 YYREEE (reference sequence). The CDR3: CASSAPPGREFWNEQFF. The CDR3 DNA reads as TGTGCCAGCAGCGCTCCCCCGGGGCGGGAGTTTTGGAATGAGCAGTTCTTC. The full variable domain, its missing parts supplied by reference TRBV5-4 and TRBJ2-1, is ETGVTQSPTHLIKTRGQQVTLRCSSQSGHNTVSWYQQALGQGPQFIFQYYREEENGRGNFPPRFSGLQFPNYSSELNVNALELDDSALYLCASSAPPGREFWNEQFFGPGTRLTVL.

This clonotype was detected only a few times. V and J are TRBV4-1 and TRBJ2-4; 9 nucleotides match TRBD2. CDR3 length: 18 amino acids. Germline assignment: CDR1 MGHRA and CDR2 YSYEKL. V trimming: 5 bases; J trimming: 1 base; junction bases outside the gene matches: 12. The CDR3 spells CASSNRVLAGVAKNIQYF. The CDR3 DNA is TGCGCCAGCAGCAATCGGGTTTTAGCGGGAGTCGCCAAAAACATTCAGTACTTC.

This clonotype was counted a few times. The chain recombines TRBV3-1 with TRBJ2-1; 10 bases line up with TRBD2. With 1 base clipped from V and 1 base from J, the junction kept 10 bases outside the gene matches. The CDR3 loop spans 19 amino acids. Germline V lookup: CDR1 LGHDT, CDR2 YNNKEL (reference sequence). CDR3 coding DNA: TGTGCCAGCAGCCAAGTAGGTGGAATTAGCGGGAGGTCCTACAATGAGCAGTTCTTC. This codes for CASSQVGGISGRSYNEQFF.